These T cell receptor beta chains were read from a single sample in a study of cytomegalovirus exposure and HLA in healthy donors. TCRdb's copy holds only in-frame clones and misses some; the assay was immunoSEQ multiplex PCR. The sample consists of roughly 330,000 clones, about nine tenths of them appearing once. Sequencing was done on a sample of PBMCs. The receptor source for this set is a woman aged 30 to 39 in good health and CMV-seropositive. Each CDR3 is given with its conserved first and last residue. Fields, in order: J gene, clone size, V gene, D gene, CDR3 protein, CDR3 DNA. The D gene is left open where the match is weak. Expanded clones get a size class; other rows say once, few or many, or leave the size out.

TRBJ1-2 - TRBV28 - CASSLSPVGYTF TGTGCCAGCAGTTTATCACCGGTCGGCTACACCTTC
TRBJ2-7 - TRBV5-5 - CASSLTGHSYEQYF TGTGCCAGCAGCCTGACTGGACACTCCTACGAGCAGTACTTC
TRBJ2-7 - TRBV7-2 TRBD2 CASSLGGGASYEQYF TGTGCCAGCAGCTTGGGCGGGGGGGCGTCCTACGAGCAGTACTTC
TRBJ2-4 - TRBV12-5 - CASGLEGGIQYF TGTGCTAGTGGTTTGGAGGGGGGCATTCAGTACTTC
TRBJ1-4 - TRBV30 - CAWRWGLTTNEKLFF TGTGCCTGGAGATGGGGACTCACAACTAATGAAAAACTGTTTTTT
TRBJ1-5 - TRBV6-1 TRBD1 CASSEIGQVNQPQHF TGTGCCAGCAGTGAAATAGGACAGGTCAATCAGCCCCAGCATTTT
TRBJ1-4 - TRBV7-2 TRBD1 CASSLGSPGTGEKLFF TGTGCCAGCAGCTTAGGATCCCCCGGGACAGGAGAAAAACTGTTTTTT
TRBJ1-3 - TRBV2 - CASSTTGSGNTIYF TGTGCCAGCAGTACTACAGGATCTGGAAACACCATATATTTT
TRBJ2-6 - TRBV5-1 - CASSASSGANVLTF TGCGCCAGCAGCGCTAGCTCTGGGGCCAACGTCCTGACTTTC
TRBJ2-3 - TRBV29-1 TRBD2 CSVGPGGVGTDTQYF TGCAGCGTGGGACCTGGGGGGGTTGGCACAGATACGCAGTATTTT
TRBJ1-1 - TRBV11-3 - CASSFPGRGNTEAFF TGTGCCAGCAGCTTCCCCGGACGGGGGAACACTGAAGCTTTCTTT
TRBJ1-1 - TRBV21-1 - CARRTGERRGTEAFF TGTGCCAGAAGAACAGGGGAAAGGAGGGGCACTGAAGCTTTCTTT
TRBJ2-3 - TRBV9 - CASSQQGTSTDTQYF TGTGCCAGCAGTCAACAGGGTACTAGCACAGATACGCAGTATTTT
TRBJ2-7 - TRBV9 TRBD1 CASSSGTGLYEQYF TGTGCCAGCAGCTCAGGGACAGGGCTGTACGAGCAGTACTTC
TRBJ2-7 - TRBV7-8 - CASSPRSYEQHF TGTGCCAGCAGCCCCCGCTCCTACGAGCAGCACTTC
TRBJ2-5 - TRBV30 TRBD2 CAWSTGTSRETQYF TGTGCCTGGAGTACCGGGACTAGTCGCGAGACCCAGTACTTC
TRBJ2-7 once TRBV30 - CAWSPGGLRHEQYF TGTGCCTGGAGTCCGGGGGGCCTAAGACACGAGCAGTACTTC
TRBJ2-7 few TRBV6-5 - CASRTLKRGAGEQYF TGTGCCAGCAGAACCCTGAAACGGGGGGCGGGTGAGCAGTACTTC
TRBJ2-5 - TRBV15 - CATSRDRGVQETQYF TGTGCCACCAGCAGAGATCGGGGCGTACAAGAGACCCAGTACTTC
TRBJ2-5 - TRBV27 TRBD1 CASSLYGTGGQETQYF TGTGCCAGCAGTTTATACGGAACAGGGGGCCAAGAGACCCAGTACTTC
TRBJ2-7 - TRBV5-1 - CASSFGFAGTGDEQYF TGCGCCAGCAGCTTCGGGTTCGCAGGGACCGGGGACGAGCAGTACTTC
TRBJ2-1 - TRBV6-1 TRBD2 CASSESSGSPYNEQFF TGTGCCAGCAGTGAAAGTAGCGGGAGTCCCTACAATGAGCAGTTCTTC
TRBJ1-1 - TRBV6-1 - CASSEGGVNTEAFF TGTGCCAGCAGTGAAGGAGGGGTGAACACTGAAGCTTTCTTT
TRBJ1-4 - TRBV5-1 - CASSSDGAPTNEKLFF TGCGCCAGCAGCTCCGACGGGGCACCAACTAATGAAAAACTGTTTTTT
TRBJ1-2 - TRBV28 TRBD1 CASSSPGTGVNYGYTF TGTGCCAGCAGTTCCCCGGGGACAGGGGTAAACTATGGCTACACCTTC
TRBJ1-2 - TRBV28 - CASSFPRDGYGYTF TGTGCCAGCAGTTTCCCACGGGACGGTTATGGCTACACCTTC
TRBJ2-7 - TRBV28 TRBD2 CASSLGAGTSWVGEQYF TGTGCCAGCAGTTTAGGGGCCGGGACTAGCTGGGTGGGGGAGCAGTACTTC